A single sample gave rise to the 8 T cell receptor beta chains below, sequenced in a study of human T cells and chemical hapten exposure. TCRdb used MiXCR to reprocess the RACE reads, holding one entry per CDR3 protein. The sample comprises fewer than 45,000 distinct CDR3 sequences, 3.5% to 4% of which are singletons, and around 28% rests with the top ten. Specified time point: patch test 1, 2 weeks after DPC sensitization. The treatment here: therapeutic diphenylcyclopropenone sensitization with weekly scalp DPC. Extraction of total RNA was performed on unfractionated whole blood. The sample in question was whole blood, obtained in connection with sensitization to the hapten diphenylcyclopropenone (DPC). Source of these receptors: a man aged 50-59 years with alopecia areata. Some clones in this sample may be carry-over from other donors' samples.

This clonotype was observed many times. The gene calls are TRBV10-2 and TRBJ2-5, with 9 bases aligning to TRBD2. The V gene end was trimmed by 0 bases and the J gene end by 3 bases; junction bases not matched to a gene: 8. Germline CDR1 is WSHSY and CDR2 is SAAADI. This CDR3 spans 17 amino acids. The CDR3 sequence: CASSESTAGGGKETQYF. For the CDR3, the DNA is TGCGCCAGCAGTGAGTCGACAGCGGGAGGAGGCAAAGAGACCCAGTACTTC.

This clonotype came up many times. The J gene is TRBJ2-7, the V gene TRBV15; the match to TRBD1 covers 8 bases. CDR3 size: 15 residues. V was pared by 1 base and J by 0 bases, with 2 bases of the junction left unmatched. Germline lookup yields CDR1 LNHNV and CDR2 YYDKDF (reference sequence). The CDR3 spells CATSRGTGTSYEQYF. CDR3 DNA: TGTGCCACCAGCAGAGGGACAGGGACCTCCTACGAGCAGTACTTC.

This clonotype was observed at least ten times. The CDR3 sequence: CASSGFIDTQYF. In nucleotides, the CDR3 is TGTGCCAGCAGCGGGTTTATTGATACGCAGTATTTT. V and J are TRBV7-2 and TRBJ2-3, with D uncertain. Germline loops: CDR1 SGHTA, CDR2 FQGNSA. V lost 5 bases, J lost 6 bases, and 9 bases lay in between. This CDR3 has 12 residues.

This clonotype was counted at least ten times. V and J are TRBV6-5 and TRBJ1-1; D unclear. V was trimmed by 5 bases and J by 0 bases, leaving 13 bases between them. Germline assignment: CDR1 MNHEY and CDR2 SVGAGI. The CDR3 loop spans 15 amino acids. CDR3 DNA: TGTGCCAGCAGTATAAGGAGCCTAATGAACACTGAAGCTTTCTTT. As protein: CASSIRSLMNTEAFF.

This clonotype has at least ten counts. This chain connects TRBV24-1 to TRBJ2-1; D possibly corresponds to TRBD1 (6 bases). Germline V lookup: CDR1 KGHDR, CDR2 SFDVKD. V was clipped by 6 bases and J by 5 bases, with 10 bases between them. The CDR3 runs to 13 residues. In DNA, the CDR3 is TGTGCCACCAGTCTCGGACAGAACAATGAGCAGTTCTTC. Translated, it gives CATSLGQNNEQFF.

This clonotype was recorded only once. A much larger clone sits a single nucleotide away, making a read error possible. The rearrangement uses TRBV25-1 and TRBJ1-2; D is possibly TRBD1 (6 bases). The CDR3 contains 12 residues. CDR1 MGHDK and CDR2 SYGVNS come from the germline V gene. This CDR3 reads CASTTGSYGYIF. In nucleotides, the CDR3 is TGTGCCAGCACAACAGGGAGCTATGGCTACATCTTC.

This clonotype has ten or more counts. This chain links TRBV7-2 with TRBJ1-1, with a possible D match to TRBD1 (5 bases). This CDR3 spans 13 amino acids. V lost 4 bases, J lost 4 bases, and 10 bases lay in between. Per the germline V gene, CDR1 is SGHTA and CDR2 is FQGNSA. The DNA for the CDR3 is TGTGCCAGCAGCTCCATCGGGGGCACTGAAGCTTTCTTT. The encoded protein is CASSSIGGTEAFF.

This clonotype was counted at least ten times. The CDR3 nucleotides are TGTGCCAGCAGTTACTCGGGGGGCCGACTAGAGACCCAGTACTTC. Protein sequence: CASSYSGGRLETQYF. The chain joins TRBV6-5 to TRBJ2-5, with D tentatively TRBD1 or TRBD2 (6 bases each). From germline, CDR1 is MNHEY and CDR2 SVGAGI. This CDR3 spans 15 amino acids. V gave up 0 bases and J gave up 4 bases, with 12 bases separating them.